This TCR beta chain was sequenced in a study of cytomegalovirus exposure and HLA in healthy donors. Whole-study results and caveats: It was 150 to 200 TCR beta chains that were listed as cytomegalovirus-associated. Cytomegalovirus status was reportedly diagnosed by the classifier with high sensitivity and specificity. Data from an earlier analysis indicated that most TCR beta V segments were productive either about 87% or about 30% of the time.

With 60 Vbeta and 13 Jbeta primers, the PCR was carried out. The protocol was immunoSEQ multiplex PCR, while the TCRdb copy is restricted to in-frame clones and leaves out a portion. Of over 15,000 clones in the sample, approximately 80% were seen once. This clone turned up a few times. Its antigen is as yet unknown. The CDR3 length is 13 residues. The ends were cut back, 3 bases at V and 5 bases at J, with 10 bases in the middle. Germline V gives CDR1 KGHSH, CDR2 LQKENI. Sequencing input: PBMCs. This TCR was sampled from a human donor in good health. The chain recombines TRBV18 with TRBJ1-1; TRBD1 might be the D (5 bases). CDR3 DNA sequence: TGTGCCAGCTCACCCCCAGGGTGGACTGAAGCTTTCTTT. It codes for CASSPPGWTEAFF.